Presented here are 18 T cell receptor beta chains from one specimen sequenced in a study of immune evolution from preneoplasia to lung adenocarcinoma. The table came from immunoSEQ multiplex PCR; TCRdb's copy has only in-frame clones and leaves some out. Among over 4,500 clones listed, 75% to 80% were seen once. Sequencing was performed on FFPE normal lung tissue adjacent to the tumor. The receptors originated from a person in their sixties or seventies with lung adenocarcinoma.

CDR3 DNA: TGTGCCAGCAGTGTAGGTCAGGGGGTGGTAGAGCAGTTCTTC. This sequence encodes CASSVGQGVVEQFF. The chain uses TRBV2 and TRBJ2-1; 7 nucleotides match TRBD1. With V trimmed by 4 bases and J by 10 bases, 10 bases remained unmatched. The germline CDR1 and CDR2 sequences are SNHLY and FYNNEI. The CDR3 covers 14 residues.

V usage is TRBV11-1 and J usage is TRBJ2-5; TRBD2 agrees at 8 bases. Germline CDR1 is SGHAT and CDR2 is FQDESV (reference sequence). J gave up 7 bases and V 1 base, and 11 bases lay outside the gene matches. The CDR3 contains 16 residues. CDR3 DNA sequence: TGTGCCAGCAGCTTAGTCGGCGGGGGGCTCCCGGGGACCCAGTACTTC. It yields the protein CASSLVGGGLPGTQYF.

This sequence joins TRBV7-3 and TRBJ1-1; D remains unclear. Germline V gene lookup returns CDR1 SGHTA and CDR2 FQGTGA. Between the trimmed V and J ends, which lost 1 base and 9 bases, there was a span of 6 bases. The CDR3 covers 11 residues. CDR3 sequence reads: CASSLIEKAFF. CDR3 nucleotide sequence: TGTGCCAGCAGCTTAATTGAAAAAGCTTTCTTT.

The rearrangement links TRBV15 to TRBJ1-1; perhaps TRBD1 as D (6 bases). Trimming took 2 bases from V and 3 from J, leaving 10 bases between them. Germline CDR1 and CDR2: LNHNV and YYDKDF (reference sequence). This CDR3 contains 14 residues. CDR3: CATSRRRGDTEAFF. CDR3 sequence (DNA): TGTGCCACCAGCAGACGGAGGGGGGACACTGAAGCTTTCTTT.

J is TRBJ2-3 and V is TRBV27; D is unclear. This CDR3 contains 13 residues. Germline values: CDR1 MNHEY, CDR2 SMNVEV (reference sequence). Trimming left V 4 bases short and J 3 bases short, with 8 bases between. CDR3 sequence: CASSSPNTDTQYF. The CDR3 DNA sequence: TGTGCCAGCAGTTCCCCTAATACAGATACGCAGTATTTT.

The rearrangement links TRBV7-3 to TRBJ2-7; tentative D call: TRBD1 (5 bases). The CDR3 has 13 residues. CDR1 and CDR2 (germline): SGHTA, FQGTGA. The germline V and J ends were trimmed by 2 bases and 4 bases, with 9 bases remaining between them. CDR3: CASSLSQGYEQYF. The CDR3, as DNA: TGTGCCAGCAGCTTATCCCAGGGTTACGAGCAGTACTTC.

The rearrangement joins TRBV30 to TRBJ1-4; unclear D gene. This CDR3 is built from 16 residues. V was cut by 0 bases and J by 3 bases, with 14 bases left in between. Germline loops: CDR1 GTSNPN, CDR2 SVGIG (reference sequence). In DNA form, the CDR3 reads TGTGCCTGGAGTGTAAAAAACCTCATCGCTAATGAAAAACTGTTTTTT. Residues: CAWSVKNLIANEKLFF.

The chain uses TRBV6-6 and TRBJ2-7; possible D gene TRBD1, 5 bases. The CDR3 extends over 12 amino acids. CDR1 and CDR2 from the germline V gene are MNHNY and SVGAGI (reference sequence). Trimming took off 6 bases at V and 3 bases at J, with 9 bases between the two ends. CDR3 DNA sequence: TGTGCCAGCAGCCTAGGGGTCTACGAGCAGTACTTC. Residues: CASSLGVYEQYF.

The chain recombines TRBV6-5 with TRBJ1-2; D may be TRBD1 (5 bases). The CDR3 has 12 residues. Trimming stripped 6 bases from V and 3 bases from J, with 8 bases between. Germline lookup yields CDR1 MNHEY and CDR2 SVGAGI. The CDR3 sequence is CASRSGHYGYTF. The CDR3 DNA follows: TGTGCCAGCAGATCGGGGCACTATGGCTACACCTTC.

The J gene is TRBJ2-7, the V gene TRBV5-1; D is uncertain. V dropped 3 bases and J dropped 2 bases, with 3 bases sitting between them. Germline loops: CDR1 SGHRS, CDR2 YFSETQ. This CDR3 is built from 11 residues. CDR3 sequence: CASSSTYEQYF. The CDR3 region has the DNA TGCGCCAGCAGCTCAACCTACGAGCAGTACTTC. The full variable domain, its missing parts supplied by reference TRBV5-1 and TRBJ2-7, is KAGVTQTPRYLIKTRGQQVTLSCSPISGHRSVSWYQQTPGQGLQFLFEYFSETQRNKGNFPGRFSGRQFSNSRSEMNVSTLELGDSALYLCASSSTYEQYFGPGTRLTVT.

V and J are TRBV5-1 and TRBJ2-7; TRBD2 might be the D (7 bases). Trimming shortened V by 4 bases and J by 6 bases, and 23 bases separated the two germline ends. The CDR3 sequence is 16 residues long. Germline V lookup: CDR1 SGHRS, CDR2 YFSETQ. As DNA, the CDR3 is TGCGCCAGCAGCCGGGACGGGGGGCTAGCGATCGGCGAGCAGTACTTC. It codes for CASSRDGGLAIGEQYF.

This chain joins TRBV18 and TRBJ2-7; TRBD1 agrees at 8 bases. CDR3 size: 15 residues. Germline V lookup: CDR1 KGHSH, CDR2 LQKENI. Trimming at V came to 0 bases and at J to 5 bases, leaving 6 bases not matched to a gene. The CDR3 DNA follows: TGTGCCAGCTCACCACCAGGACAGGGTGCCCACGAGCAGTACTTC. It is translated as CASSPPGQGAHEQYF.

V is TRBV10-1 and J is TRBJ2-2; TRBD2 matches at 9 bases. In germline, CDR1 is WNHNN, CDR2 SYGVQD (reference sequence). The CDR3 has 15 amino acids. V trimming: 4 bases; J trimming: 3 bases; junction bases outside the gene matches: 3. CDR3 sequence reads: CASSGGRADTGELFF. CDR3 DNA: TGCGCCAGCAGTGGCGGGAGGGCCGACACCGGGGAGCTGTTTTTT.

V and J are TRBV12-5 and TRBJ2-1; no clear D. Germline assignment: CDR1 LGHNT and CDR2 FRNRAP. The CDR3 is made up of 11 amino acids. Trimming removed 5 bases from V and 6 bases from J, with 5 bases in between. The CDR3 DNA sequence: TGTGCTAGTGGTCCCTCCAATGAGCAGTTCTTC. Protein sequence: CASGPSNEQFF.

This clone appeared a few times. V usage is TRBV30 and J usage is TRBJ1-4, with 7 bases matching TRBD1. V lost 2 bases to trimming and J lost 8 bases; unmatched junction nucleotides: 5. This CDR3 contains 13 residues. The germline CDR1 and CDR2 sequences are GTSNPN and SVGIG (reference sequence). The CDR3 nucleotides are TGTGCCTGGAGTCGACAGGGCGCCGAAAAACTGTTTTTT. Its translation: CAWSRQGAEKLFF.

The V and J genes are TRBV28 and TRBJ1-6, with D possibly matching TRBD1 (5 bases). Germline V CDR1 and CDR2: MDHEN, SYDVKM. CDR3 length equals 15 residues. Between the trimmed V and J ends, which lost 3 bases and 9 bases, there was a span of 15 bases. The CDR3 sequence: CASSLSVGGGSPLHF. In nucleotides, the CDR3 is TGTGCCAGCAGTTTGTCAGTGGGGGGGGGTTCACCCCTCCACTTT.

This clone was counted a single time. J is TRBJ2-2 and V is TRBV19; 7 nucleotides align to TRBD2. The CDR3 has 16 residues. The V and J ends lost 7 bases and 0 bases, in that order; junction bases with no gene match: 8. Germline V gene data show CDR1 as LNHDA and CDR2 as SQIVND (reference sequence). The CDR3 here is CASIPEAGTNTGELFF. The CDR3 DNA is TGTGCCAGTATTCCGGAAGCGGGAACGAACACCGGGGAGCTGTTTTTT. Full variable domain (outside the CDR3, taken from reference TRBV19 and TRBJ2-2): DGGITQSPKYLFRKEGQNVTLSCEQNLNHDAMYWYRQDPGQGLRLIYYSQIVNDFQKGDIAEGYSVSREKKESFPLTVTSAQKNPTAFYLCASIPEAGTNTGELFFGEGSRLTVL.

This clone appeared a few times. The rearrangement joins TRBV29-1 to TRBJ2-5; 8 bases are a match to TRBD1. The CDR3 runs to 13 residues. Losses at the gene ends were 1 base for V and 4 bases for J; bases not matched to a gene: 2. CDR1 and CDR2 (germline): SQVTM, ANQGSEA. CDR3 amino acids: CSVEGQGPETQYF. The CDR3 nucleotides are TGCAGCGTTGAAGGACAGGGGCCAGAGACCCAGTACTTC.